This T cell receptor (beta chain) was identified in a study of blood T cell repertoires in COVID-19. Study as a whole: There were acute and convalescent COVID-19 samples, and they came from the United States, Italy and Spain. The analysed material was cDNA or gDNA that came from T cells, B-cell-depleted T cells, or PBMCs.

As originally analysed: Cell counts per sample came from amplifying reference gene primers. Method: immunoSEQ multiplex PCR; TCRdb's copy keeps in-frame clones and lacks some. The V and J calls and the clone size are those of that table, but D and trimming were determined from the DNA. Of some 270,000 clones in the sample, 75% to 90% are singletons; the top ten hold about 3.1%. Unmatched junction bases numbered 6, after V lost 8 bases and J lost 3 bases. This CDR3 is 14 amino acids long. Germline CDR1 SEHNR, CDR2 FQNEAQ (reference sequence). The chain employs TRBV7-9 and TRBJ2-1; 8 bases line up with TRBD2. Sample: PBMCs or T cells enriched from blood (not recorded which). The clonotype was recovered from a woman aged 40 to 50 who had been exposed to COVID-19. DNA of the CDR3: TGTGCCAGCTCCCGGCTAGCGGGCTACAATGAGCAGTTCTTC. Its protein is CASSRLAGYNEQFF.